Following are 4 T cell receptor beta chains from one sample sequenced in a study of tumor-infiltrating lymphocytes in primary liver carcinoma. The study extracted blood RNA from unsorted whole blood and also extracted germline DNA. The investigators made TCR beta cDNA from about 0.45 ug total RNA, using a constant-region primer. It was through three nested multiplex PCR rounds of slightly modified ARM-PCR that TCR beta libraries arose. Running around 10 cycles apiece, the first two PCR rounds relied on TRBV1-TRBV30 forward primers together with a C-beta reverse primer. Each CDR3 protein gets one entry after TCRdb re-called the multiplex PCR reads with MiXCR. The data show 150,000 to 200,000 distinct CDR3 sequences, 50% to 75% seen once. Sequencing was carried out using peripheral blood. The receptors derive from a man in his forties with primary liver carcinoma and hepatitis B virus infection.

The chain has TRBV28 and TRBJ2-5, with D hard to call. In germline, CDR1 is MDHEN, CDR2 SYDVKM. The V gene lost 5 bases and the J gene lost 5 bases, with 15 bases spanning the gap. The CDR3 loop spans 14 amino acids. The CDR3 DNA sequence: TGTGCCAGCAGTCGCCCGACATGGTCGGAGACCCAGTACTTC. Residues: CASSRPTWSETQYF.

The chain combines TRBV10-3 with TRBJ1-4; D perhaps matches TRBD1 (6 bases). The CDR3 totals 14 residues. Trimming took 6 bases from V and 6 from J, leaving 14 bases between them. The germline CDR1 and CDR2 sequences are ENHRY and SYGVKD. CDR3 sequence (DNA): TGTGCCATCAGCGACAGGACGGGTGATGAAAAACTGTTTTTT. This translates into CAISDRTGDEKLFF.

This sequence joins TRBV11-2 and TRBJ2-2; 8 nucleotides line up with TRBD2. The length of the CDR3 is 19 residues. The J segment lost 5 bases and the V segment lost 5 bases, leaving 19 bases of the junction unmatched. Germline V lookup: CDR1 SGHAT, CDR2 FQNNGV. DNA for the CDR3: TGTGCCAGCAGCCGATTAGCGGGATTCGGTTTGATGAAAACCGGGGAGCTGTTTTTT. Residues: CASSRLAGFGLMKTGELFF.

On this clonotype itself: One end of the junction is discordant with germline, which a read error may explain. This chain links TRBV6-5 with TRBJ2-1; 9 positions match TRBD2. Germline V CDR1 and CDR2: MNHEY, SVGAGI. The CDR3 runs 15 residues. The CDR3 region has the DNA TGTGACAGCAGTTACGGTGTAGCGGGAGAAAATGAGCAGTTCTTC. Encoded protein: CDSSYGVAGENEQFF.